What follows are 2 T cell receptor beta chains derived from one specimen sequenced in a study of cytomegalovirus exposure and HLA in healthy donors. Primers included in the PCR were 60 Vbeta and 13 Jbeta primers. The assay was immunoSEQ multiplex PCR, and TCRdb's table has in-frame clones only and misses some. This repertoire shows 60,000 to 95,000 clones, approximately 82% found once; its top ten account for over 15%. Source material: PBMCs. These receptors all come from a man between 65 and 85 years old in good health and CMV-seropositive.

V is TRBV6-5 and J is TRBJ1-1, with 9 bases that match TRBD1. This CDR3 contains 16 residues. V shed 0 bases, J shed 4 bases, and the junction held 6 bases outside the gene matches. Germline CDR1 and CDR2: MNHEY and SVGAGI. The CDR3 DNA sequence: TGTGCCAGCAGTTACTCAGCGACAGGGGGAATCACTGAAGCTTTCTTT. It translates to CASSYSATGGITEAFF.

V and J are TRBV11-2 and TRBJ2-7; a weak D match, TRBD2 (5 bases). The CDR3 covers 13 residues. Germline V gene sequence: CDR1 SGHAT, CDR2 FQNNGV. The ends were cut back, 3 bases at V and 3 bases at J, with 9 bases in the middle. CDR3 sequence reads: CASSFGEFYEQYF. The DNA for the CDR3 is TGTGCCAGCAGCTTTGGGGAGTTCTACGAGCAGTACTTC. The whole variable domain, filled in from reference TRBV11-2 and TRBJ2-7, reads EAGVAQSPRYKIIEKRQSVAFWCNPISGHATLYWYQQILGQGPKLLIQFQNNGVVDDSQLPKDRFSAERLKGVDSTLKIQPAKLEDSAVYLCASSFGEFYEQYFGPGTRLTVT.